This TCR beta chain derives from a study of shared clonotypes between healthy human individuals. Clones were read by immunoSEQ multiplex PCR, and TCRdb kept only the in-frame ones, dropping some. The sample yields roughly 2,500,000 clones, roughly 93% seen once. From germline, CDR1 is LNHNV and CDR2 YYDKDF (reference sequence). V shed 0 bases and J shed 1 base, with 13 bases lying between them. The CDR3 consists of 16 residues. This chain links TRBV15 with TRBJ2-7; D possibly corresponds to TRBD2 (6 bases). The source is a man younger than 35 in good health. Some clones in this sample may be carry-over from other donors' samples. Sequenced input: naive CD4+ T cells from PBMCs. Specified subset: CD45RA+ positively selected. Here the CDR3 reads CATSRDVGSGSYEQYF. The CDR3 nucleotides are TGTGCCACCAGCAGAGATGTAGGGAGCGGGTCCTACGAGCAGTACTTC.